These 27 T cell receptor beta chains were all obtained from the same sample, sequenced in a study of human T cells and chemical hapten exposure. TCRdb re-analysed the RACE reads in MiXCR, keeping a single row per CDR3 protein. The sample lists about 190,000 distinct CDR3 sequences, around 25% seen once, with over 2% in the top ten. Time point defined: patch test 3, about 24 weeks after DPC sensitization. Described treatment: therapeutic diphenylcyclopropenone sensitization with weekly scalp DPC. The sample was whole blood, taken in connection with sensitization to the hapten diphenylcyclopropenone (DPC). These receptors came from a woman in her forties with alopecia areata. Some clones in this sample may be carry-over from other donors' samples.

This clonotype was found a few times. The V gene is TRBV28, the J gene TRBJ1-1; unclear D gene. V lost 3 bases and J 4 bases, leaving 12 bases between the germline ends. The CDR3 is made up of 14 amino acids. From germline, CDR1 is MDHEN and CDR2 SYDVKM. The CDR3 bases are TGTGCCAGCAGTTTGGGGTTGAGGTTCACTGAAGCTTTCTTT. Its translation: CASSLGLRFTEAFF.

V is TRBV10-2 and J is TRBJ2-7; 14 nucleotides align to TRBD2. The CDR3 extends over 13 amino acids. V was pared by 7 bases and J by 9 bases, with 5 bases of the junction left unmatched. The germline CDR1 and CDR2 sequences are WSHSY and SAAADI. The CDR3 sequence is CASTGLAGVRQYF. CDR3 bases: TGCGCCAGCACGGGACTAGCGGGAGTACGGCAGTACTTC.

The chain carries TRBV7-9 and TRBJ1-1, with D uncertain. Germline V gives CDR1 SEHNR, CDR2 FQNEAQ (reference sequence). The V end lost 3 bases, the J end lost 0 bases, and 5 bases lay between the germline ends. This CDR3 comprises 13 residues. The CDR3 bases are TGTGCCAGCAGCTTCGAATTGAACACTGAAGCTTTCTTT. It encodes CASSFELNTEAFF. Drawing the rest from reference TRBV7-9 and TRBJ1-1, the complete variable domain is DTGVSQNPRHKITKRGQNVTFRCDPISEHNRLYWYRQTLGQGPEFLTYFQNEAQLEKSRLLSDRFSAERPKGSFSTLEIQRTEQGDSAMYLCASSFELNTEAFFGQGTRLTVV.

CDR3 in DNA: TGCAGTGCTGTGAATCAGCGGGACACAGATACGCAGTATTTT. Translation gives CSAVNQRDTDTQYF. The V and J genes are TRBV20-1 and TRBJ2-3; 7 positions match TRBD2. V shed 5 bases and J 2 bases; nucleotides not matched to a gene: 7. The germline V gene has CDR1 DFQATT and CDR2 SNEGSKA (reference sequence). The CDR3 is made up of 14 amino acids.

This clonotype was detected many times. The chain employs TRBV28 and TRBJ1-2; TRBD1 is a possible D gene (5 bases). Germline V gene sequence: CDR1 MDHEN, CDR2 SYDVKM. The CDR3 sequence is 12 residues long. The V gene lost 6 bases and the J gene lost 3 bases, with 8 bases spanning the gap. The CDR3 coding sequence is TGTGCCAGCAGCCAGGGCGACTATGGCTACACCTTC. Residues: CASSQGDYGYTF.

This clonotype appeared a few times. V and J are TRBV7-9 and TRBJ2-2; TRBD2 agrees at 8 bases. The CDR3 is made up of 15 amino acids. CDR1 SEHNR and CDR2 FQNEAQ come from the germline V gene (reference sequence). V dropped 6 bases and J dropped 3; count of bases not matched to a gene: 6. The CDR3 nucleotides read TGTGCCAGCAGGTCAAGCGGGAGAGACACCGGGGAGCTGTTTTTT. It specifies CASRSSGRDTGELFF.

This clonotype showed up just a few times. The rearrangement uses TRBV28 and TRBJ1-5; D gene ambiguous. The CDR3 is 13 residues long. Trimming removed 0 bases at V and 2 bases at J, with 2 bases between. Germline CDR1 is MDHEN and CDR2 is SYDVKM. The CDR3 bases are TGTGCCAGCAGTTTATGGGGCAATCAGCCCCAGCATTTT. Protein product: CASSLWGNQPQHF. Full variable domain (remainder filled in from reference TRBV28 and TRBJ1-5): DVKVTQSSRYLVKRTGEKVFLECVQDMDHENMFWYRQDPGLGLRLIYFSYDVKMKEKGDIPEGYSVSREKKERFSLILESASTNQTSMYLCASSLWGNQPQHFGDGTRLSIL.

The chain uses TRBV27 and TRBJ2-1, with D maybe TRBD2 (6 bases). CDR1 MNHEY and CDR2 SMNVEV come from the germline V gene (reference sequence). The V end lost 1 base, the J end lost 0 bases, and 10 bases lay between the germline ends. This CDR3 comprises 16 residues. The CDR3 sequence is CASSLFGGSSYNEQFF. CDR3 in DNA: TGTGCCAGCAGTTTATTTGGGGGGAGCTCCTACAATGAGCAGTTCTTC.

This clonotype was seen only once. The chain has TRBV6-5 and TRBJ2-1, with 8 bases aligning to TRBD2. V shed 6 bases, J shed 8 bases, and the junction held 12 bases outside the gene matches. The CDR3 has 15 residues. Germline V CDR1 and CDR2: MNHEY, SVGAGI. The CDR3 here is CASRRGAGDWDEQFF. The CDR3 nucleotides read TGTGCCAGCAGAAGGGGAGCGGGAGATTGGGATGAGCAGTTCTTC.

The table lists this clonotype with a few counts. The rearrangement joins TRBV7-2 to TRBJ2-2, with 11 bases fitting TRBD2. J lost 3 bases, V lost 3 bases, and 3 bases had no gene match. Germline V gene lookup returns CDR1 SGHTA and CDR2 FQGNSA. This CDR3 spans 16 amino acids. CDR3 in amino acids: CASSFKGLADTGELFF. Here the CDR3 DNA reads TGTGCCAGCAGCTTCAAGGGACTAGCGGACACCGGGGAGCTGTTTTTT.

This clonotype occurred once. This chain uses TRBV9 with TRBJ2-7, with 11 bases fitting TRBD1. This CDR3 spans 14 amino acids. With 4 bases clipped from V and 7 bases from J, the junction kept 7 bases outside the gene matches. Germline-derived CDR1 and CDR2 are SGDLS and YYNGEE. CDR3 nucleotides: TGTGCCAGCAGCTTCGGACAGGGGGCATCGGAGCAGTACTTC. Its protein product is CASSFGQGASEQYF.

This clonotype was seen more than once but under ten times. The gene calls are TRBV5-1 and TRBJ1-1; D might be TRBD1 (6 bases). V was shortened by 0 bases and J by 1 base, with 7 bases between the two germline ends. In germline, CDR1 is SGHRS, CDR2 YFSETQ. The length of the CDR3 is 14 residues. Here the CDR3 DNA reads TGCGCCAGCAGCTTGGCAGGGGAGAACACTGAAGCTTTCTTT. Translated: CASSLAGENTEAFF.

This clonotype has just a few counts. J is TRBJ2-7 and V is TRBV9; the D is unclear. This CDR3 spans 12 amino acids. Trimming took off 3 bases at V and 6 bases at J, with 10 bases between the two ends. The germline V gene encodes CDR1 SGDLS and CDR2 YYNGEE. The chain's CDR3 is CASSENSFEQYF. The DNA for the CDR3 is TGTGCCAGCAGCGAGAACTCATTCGAGCAGTACTTC.

The gene calls are TRBV29-1 and TRBJ1-2; the D gene is possibly TRBD1 (5 bases). V was clipped by 6 bases and J by 2 bases, with 10 bases between them. Germline values: CDR1 SQVTM, CDR2 ANQGSEA. The CDR3 contains 12 residues. The CDR3 DNA is TGCAGCGTCGACAGAGGAAACTATGGCTACACCTTC. This translates into CSVDRGNYGYTF.

The chain uses TRBV6-1 and TRBJ1-2; D not resolved. CDR3 length: 14 residues. Between the trimmed V and J ends, which lost 6 bases and 8 bases, there was a span of 19 bases. Germline V CDR1 and CDR2: MNHNS, SASEGT. CDR3 in DNA: TGTGCCAGCAGATCCGAGGTGGAGTGGCTCGGCTACACCTTC. Residues: CASRSEVEWLGYTF.

V and J are TRBV27 and TRBJ2-1; D possibly matches TRBD1 or TRBD2 (5 bases each). Germline CDR1 is MNHEY and CDR2 is SMNVEV (reference sequence). There are 16 residues in the CDR3. V was trimmed by 5 bases and J by 10 bases, leaving 24 bases between them. The CDR3 DNA reads as TGTGCCAGCAGTCCCCGGGTAGCTAGCAGGGATTTGGAGCAGTTCTTC. Its translation: CASSPRVASRDLEQFF.

This clonotype occurred a few times. This rearrangement joins TRBV7-2 to TRBJ2-5; TRBD1 aligns across 9 bases. CDR3 size: 15 residues. Germline CDR1 SGHTA, CDR2 FQGNSA. V was clipped by 1 base and J by 5 bases; unmatched bases: 5. DNA for the CDR3: TGTGCCAGCAGCTTAGGCACAGGGGGCGCGGAGACCCAGTACTTC. This codes for CASSLGTGGAETQYF.

The rearrangement uses TRBV7-9 and TRBJ2-7, with D possibly TRBD2 on 7 matching bases. The CDR3 is made up of 15 amino acids. Between the trimmed V and J ends, which lost 4 bases and 4 bases, there was a span of 17 bases. The germline CDR1 and CDR2 sequences are SEHNR and FQNEAQ (reference sequence). Here the CDR3 DNA reads TGTGCCAGCAGCTCGTTAGGGGGAGGGGAATACGAGCAGTACTTC. Its protein is CASSSLGGGEYEQYF. Full variable domain (rest looked up from reference TRBV7-9 and TRBJ2-7): DTGVSQNPRHKITKRGQNVTFRCDPISEHNRLYWYRQTLGQGPEFLTYFQNEAQLEKSRLLSDRFSAERPKGSFSTLEIQRTEQGDSAMYLCASSSLGGGEYEQYFGPGTRLTVT.

The rearrangement joins TRBV7-2 to TRBJ1-2, with 7 positions matching TRBD1. Germline loops: CDR1 SGHTA, CDR2 FQGNSA. V was pared by 4 bases and J by 8 bases, with 13 bases of the junction left unmatched. The CDR3 has 15 amino acids. CDR3 residues: CASSWFGQGEGGYTF. Written as DNA, the CDR3 is TGTGCCAGCAGCTGGTTCGGGCAGGGGGAAGGGGGCTACACCTTC. The complete variable domain, with remaining parts taken from reference TRBV7-2 and TRBJ1-2, reads GAGVSQSPSNKVTEKGKDVELRCDPISGHTALYWYRQSLGQGLEFLIYFQGNSAPDKSGLPSDRFSAERTGGSVSTLTIQRTQQEDSAVYLCASSWFGQGEGGYTFGSGTRLTVV.

There are a few counts of this clonotype. This chain links TRBV6-4 with TRBJ2-7, with 12 positions matching TRBD2. The V and J ends lost 2 bases and 5 bases, in that order; junction bases with no gene match: 10. This CDR3 is 17 amino acids long. The germline V gene has CDR1 MRHNA and CDR2 SNTAGT. The CDR3 loop is CASSDHQRLAGEDEQYF. The CDR3 DNA reads TGTGCCAGCAGTGACCACCAACGACTAGCGGGAGAGGACGAGCAGTACTTC.

This chain joins TRBV29-1 and TRBJ2-3; D is perhaps TRBD1 (5 bases). V was clipped by 4 bases and J by 3 bases, with 14 bases between them. This CDR3 spans 14 amino acids. Per germline, CDR1 SQVTM and CDR2 ANQGSEA. The CDR3 DNA is TGCAGCGTTGGTCTGCTGGGGCCTACAGATACGCAGTATTTT. This sequence encodes CSVGLLGPTDTQYF.

J is TRBJ1-4 and V is TRBV29-1, with 7 bases fitting TRBD1. Unmatched junction bases numbered 2, after V lost 7 bases and J lost 3 bases. The germline gives CDR1 SQVTM, CDR2 ANQGSEA. The CDR3 has 12 amino acids. The CDR3 region is CSAGQPNEKLFF. The DNA of the CDR3 is TGCAGCGCGGGACAGCCTAATGAAAAACTGTTTTTT.

This clonotype has only a few counts. The V gene is TRBV5-1, the J gene TRBJ2-3, with 7 bases lining up with TRBD2. Germline values: CDR1 SGHRS, CDR2 YFSETQ. This CDR3 contains 15 residues. Trimming cost V 8 bases and J 0 bases; bases outside gene matches: 9. In DNA, the CDR3 is TGCGCCAGTTCTTCCGGGGGGACGAGCACAGATACGCAGTATTTT. Protein: CASSSGGTSTDTQYF.

This chain connects TRBV9 to TRBJ2-7; 10 nucleotides match TRBD2. This CDR3 spans 16 amino acids. Germline lookup yields CDR1 SGDLS and CDR2 YYNGEE. Trimming cost V 2 bases and J 3 bases; bases outside gene matches: 8. In DNA form, the CDR3 reads TGTGCCAGCAGCGTTGGGGCTAGCGGGGGTCTCTACGAGCAGTACTTC. As protein: CASSVGASGGLYEQYF.

The chain employs TRBV20-1 and TRBJ2-7; D is unclear. V was cut by 0 bases and J by 5 bases, with 11 bases left in between. Germline V gene lookup returns CDR1 DFQATT and CDR2 SNEGSKA (reference sequence). This CDR3 contains 13 residues. DNA of the CDR3: TGCAGTGCTAGAGATATCACAGTCCACGAGCAGTACTTC. It specifies CSARDITVHEQYF.

This clonotype came up many times. The V call is TRBV7-2, the J call TRBJ2-4, with 12 bases matching TRBD1. The germline V gene encodes CDR1 SGHTA and CDR2 FQGNSA. CDR3 length: 15 residues. V dropped 5 bases and J dropped 5; count of bases not matched to a gene: 4. The CDR3 nucleotides are TGTGCCAGCAGCCGGGACAGGGGGCGGGAAAACATTCAGTACTTC. Its protein is CASSRDRGRENIQYF.

This sequence joins TRBV20-1 and TRBJ2-7, with 9 bases matching TRBD1. CDR3 length: 16 amino acids. With 3 bases clipped from V and 1 base from J, the junction kept 10 bases outside the gene matches. From germline, CDR1 is DFQATT and CDR2 SNEGSKA (reference sequence). DNA for the CDR3: TGCAGTGCTAGCATGCAATTGGACAGGGGTTCCTACGAGCAGTACTTC. Translation: CSASMQLDRGSYEQYF.